Here is one T cell receptor beta chain with its context. This entry is derived from a study of blood T cell repertoires in COVID-19. Turning to the study itself: Italy, Spain and the United States were the sources of the convalescent and acute COVID-19 samples. The analysed material was cDNA or gDNA that came from T cells, B-cell-depleted T cells, or PBMCs.

Looked up from germline, CDR1 is MNHEY and CDR2 is SMNVEV (reference sequence). Trimming removed 5 bases from V and 6 bases from J, with 9 bases in between. The CDR3 is 12 residues long. In the original processing: From reference gene primer amplification, estimates of nucleated cell counts were derived. Assay used: immunoSEQ multiplex PCR; TCRdb lists only in-frame clones, some missing. V, J and clone size are taken as reported in that table, and D and trimming were inferred from the DNA itself. The sample lists tens of thousands of clones, 85% to 90% seen once, with around 8.1% in the top ten. The receptor was isolated from a woman aged 70-85 years with acute or convalescent COVID-19. Sequencing used peripheral blood. The V and J genes are TRBV27 and TRBJ2-3, with unresolved D. CDR3 residues: CASSPLSDTQYF. Written as DNA, the CDR3 is TGTGCCAGCAGTCCTCTGTCGGATACGCAGTATTTT.